The sequence of this T cell receptor beta chain was determined in a study of T cell repertoires in cytomegalovirus infection. Germline V lookup: CDR1 SGHKS, CDR2 YYEKEE (reference sequence). After removal of 4 bases from V and 4 bases from J, the junction contained 11 bases not matched to a gene. This CDR3 spans 17 amino acids. Regarding this clonotype: Antigen: not known.

From the reads, TCRdb called clonotypes with MiXCR, one entry per CDR3 protein. The sample holds nearly 700,000 distinct CDR3 sequences, 30% to 35% seen once. V usage is TRBV5-5 and J usage is TRBJ2-2, with 9 nucleotides matching TRBD2. The sample consisted of cultured PBMCs, taken from culture after CMV antigen stimulation. The receptor was isolated from a human donor in good health (CMV status not recorded). Some clones in this sample may be carry-over from other donors' samples. The DNA for the CDR3 is TGTGCCAGCAGCACCACTTCAGCGGGGGGCGGCACCGGGGAGCTGTTTTTT. This codes for CASSTTSAGGGTGELFF. Drawing the rest from reference TRBV5-5 and TRBJ2-2, the complete variable domain is DAGVTQSPTHLIKTRGQQVTLRCSPISGHKSVSWYQQVLGQGPQFIFQYYEKEERGRGNFPDRFSARQFPNYSSELNVNALLLGDSALYLCASSTTSAGGGTGELFFGEGSRLTVL.